A single sample is the source of the 18 T cell receptor beta chains below, sequenced in a study of blood T cell repertoires in COVID-19. Repertoires were generated with immunoSEQ multiplex PCR, while TCRdb's copy carries only in-frame clones and drops some. The sample consists of approximately 250,000 clones, around 89% of them appearing once. The sample taken for sequencing was PBMCs or T cells enriched from blood (not recorded which). These receptors were collected from a woman in her 40s with acute COVID-19.

In regard to this clone: At one of its ends the junction is not consistent with the germline gene, which may arise from a read error. The V call is TRBV7-7, the J call TRBJ2-1; possibly TRBD2 for D (6 bases). The CDR3 covers 13 residues. Looked up from germline, CDR1 is SSHAT and CDR2 is FNYEAQ (reference sequence). CDR3 amino acids: CASSFDRDSEQFF. DNA for the CDR3: TGTGCTAGCAGCTTCGACCGGGACTCCGAGCAGTTCTTC.

The rearrangement uses TRBV6-1 and TRBJ1-1; 7 bases agree with TRBD1. CDR3 length: 20 residues. CDR1 MNHNS and CDR2 SASEGT come from the germline V gene. Trimming took 4 bases from V and 1 from J; bases not matched to a gene: 21. CDR3 DNA: TGTGCCAGCAGTGTTTTTCCCCCCGGACAGGTGGGTTCGGCGAACACTGAAGCTTTCTTT. It yields the protein CASSVFPPGQVGSANTEAFF.

This chain links TRBV11-2 with TRBJ2-2; D possibly corresponds to TRBD1 (6 bases). The germline V gene encodes CDR1 SGHAT and CDR2 FQNNGV. V shed 5 bases and J shed 1 base, with 11 bases lying between them. This CDR3 contains 15 residues. The CDR3 DNA follows: TGTGCCAGCAGCCCAACAGGGATGAACACCGGGGAGCTGTTTTTT. Translating gives CASSPTGMNTGELFF.

The chain has TRBV12-3 or TRBV12-4 and TRBJ2-5; no definite D call. The CDR3 spans 11 residues. Trimming left V 6 bases short and J 2 bases short, with 4 bases between. The chain's CDR3 is CASSLQETQYF. The CDR3 DNA reads as TGTGCCAGCAGCCTTCAAGAGACCCAGTACTTC.

V is TRBV18 and J is TRBJ2-5, with D possibly TRBD2 on 7 matching bases. CDR3 length: 14 amino acids. V lost 4 bases and J lost 1, with 10 bases in between. From germline, CDR1 is KGHSH and CDR2 LQKENI. CDR3 amino acids: CASSRGGGQETQYF. CDR3 bases: TGTGCCAGCTCACGAGGGGGGGGCCAAGAGACCCAGTACTTC.

This chain connects TRBV9 to TRBJ1-5; TRBD1 aligns across 7 bases. V lost 0 bases to trimming and J lost 7 bases; unmatched junction nucleotides: 7. This CDR3 region has 15 residues. Per germline, CDR1 SGDLS and CDR2 YYNGEE. The CDR3 sequence is CASSVGLAGGQPQHF. The CDR3 region has the DNA TGTGCCAGCAGCGTAGGCCTGGCAGGGGGACAGCCCCAGCATTTT.

V gene TRBV18 combines with J gene TRBJ1-3, with 10 bases lining up with TRBD1. Germline assignment: CDR1 KGHSH and CDR2 LQKENI. CDR3 size: 15 residues. The trim removed 3 bases at V and 7 bases at J, leaving 6 bases unmatched. The CDR3 sequence: CASSPGQGIENTIYF. The CDR3, as DNA: TGTGCCAGCTCACCGGGACAGGGGATAGAGAACACCATATATTTT. Filled out from reference TRBV18 and TRBJ1-3, the complete variable domain reads NAGVMQNPRHLVRRRGQEARLRCSPMKGHSHVYWYRQLPEEGLKFMVYLQKENIIDESGMPKERFSAEFPKEGPSILRIQQVVRGDSAAYFCASSPGQGIENTIYFGEGSWLTVV.

This sequence joins TRBV6-5 and TRBJ2-7; 7 bases are shared with TRBD1. V was clipped by 5 bases and J by 3 bases; unmatched bases: 4. Germline loops: CDR1 MNHEY, CDR2 SVGAGI. This CDR3 is 13 amino acids long. In nucleotides, the CDR3 is TGTGCCAGCAGTCGGGGACAGAACTACGAGCAGTACGTC. It yields the protein CASSRGQNYEQYV.

This clone has a single count. The chain employs TRBV6-5 and TRBJ1-5; D uncertain. CDR1 and CDR2 from the germline V gene are MNHEY and SVGAGI. The V gene lost 2 bases and the J gene lost 7 bases, with 12 bases spanning the gap. This CDR3 has 14 amino acids. CDR3 DNA: TGTGCCAGCAGTTACGGAGGGTCGGGGCAGCCCCAGCATTTT. Its protein is CASSYGGSGQPQHF.

The chain employs TRBV7-8 and TRBJ2-1; 13 positions agree with TRBD2. Germline CDR1 SGHVS, CDR2 FQNEAQ. This CDR3 contains 16 residues. V shed 3 bases and J 11 bases; nucleotides not matched to a gene: 10. CDR3 coding DNA: TGTGCCAGCAGCTTTGATCTACTAGCGGGAGGGAGCAAGCAGTTCTTC. It specifies CASSFDLLAGGSKQFF.

The V gene is TRBV18, the J gene TRBJ2-1; tentative D call: TRBD1 (5 bases). Germline V lookup: CDR1 KGHSH, CDR2 LQKENI. There are 11 residues in the CDR3. Between the trimmed V and J ends, which lost 3 bases and 13 bases, there was a span of 10 bases. The CDR3 DNA sequence: TGTGCCAGCTCACCTGACAGAAACCAGTTCTTC. It is translated as CASSPDRNQFF.

The rearrangement links TRBV28 to TRBJ2-7; a weak D match, TRBD1 (6 bases). CDR1 and CDR2 from the germline V gene are MDHEN and SYDVKM. The V gene lost 6 bases and the J gene lost 3 bases, with 9 bases spanning the gap. This CDR3 spans 12 amino acids. As DNA, the CDR3 is TGTGCCAGCAGGGACAGCAACTACGAGCAGTACTTC. This encodes CASRDSNYEQYF. Drawing the rest from reference TRBV28 and TRBJ2-7, the complete variable domain is DVKVTQSSRYLVKRTGEKVFLECVQDMDHENMFWYRQDPGLGLRLIYFSYDVKMKEKGDIPEGYSVSREKKERFSLILESASTNQTSMYLCASRDSNYEQYFGPGTRLTVT.

In this sample, this clone turned up once. The rearrangement links TRBV24-1 to TRBJ1-5; TRBD1 might be the D (5 bases). With 4 bases removed from V and 2 bases from J, the gap between germline ends came to 14 bases. CDR1 and CDR2 from the germline V gene are KGHDR and SFDVKD. The length of the CDR3 is 16 residues. The CDR3 reads CATSESGGGGNQPQHF. In nucleotides, the CDR3 is TGTGCCACCAGTGAATCCGGGGGAGGGGGCAATCAGCCCCAGCATTTT.

The V and J genes are TRBV2 and TRBJ2-1, with 8 bases fitting TRBD2. V was clipped by 7 bases and J by 6 bases; unmatched bases: 8. CDR3 length: 14 residues. CDR1 and CDR2 (germline): SNHLY, FYNNEI. The CDR3 loop is CASTGTRWVNEQFF. In DNA form, the CDR3 reads TGTGCCAGCACAGGGACTAGATGGGTCAATGAGCAGTTCTTC.

V and J are TRBV5-1 and TRBJ2-1; 8 nucleotides match TRBD2. The CDR3 is 15 amino acids. J gave up 5 bases and V 9 bases, and 13 bases lay outside the gene matches. Germline-derived CDR1 and CDR2 are SGHRS and YFSETQ. CDR3 residues: CATQRTSTSNNEQFF. The CDR3, as DNA: TGCGCCACCCAAAGGACTAGCACGAGCAACAATGAGCAGTTCTTC.

The V and J genes are TRBV9 and TRBJ2-5, with TRBD2 as a possible D gene (6 bases). V shed 2 bases and J shed 1 base, with 15 bases lying between them. Germline lookup yields CDR1 SGDLS and CDR2 YYNGEE. CDR3 size: 16 residues. The CDR3 coding sequence is TGTGCCAGCAGCGTTTTATCTCGGGAGTTCCAAGAGACCCAGTACTTC. It codes for CASSVLSREFQETQYF.

The genes are TRBV9 and TRBJ2-3, with a possible D match to TRBD1 (6 bases). This CDR3 contains 15 residues. Germline assignment: CDR1 SGDLS and CDR2 YYNGEE. Trimming removed 3 bases from V and 5 bases from J, with 16 bases in between. DNA for the CDR3: TGTGCCAGCAGCGCCGACAACAGGGTCTTAGATACGCAGTATTTT. Translated, it gives CASSADNRVLDTQYF.

The chain employs TRBV19 and TRBJ1-4, with D perhaps TRBD1 (6 bases). The CDR3 totals 14 residues. V dropped 4 bases and J dropped 7 bases, with 13 bases sitting between them. In germline, CDR1 is LNHDA, CDR2 SQIVND (reference sequence). The CDR3 region is CASSTLRDIEKLFF. The CDR3 DNA follows: TGTGCCAGTAGTACCCTCCGGGACATTGAAAAACTGTTTTTT.